This note documents a single T cell receptor (beta chain) sequence. The repertoire was sequenced with immunoSEQ multiplex PCR; TCRdb's copy has only in-frame clones and lacks some. Among approximately 220,000 clones listed, 90% to 95% were seen once. The sample belongs to a study of cytomegalovirus exposure and HLA in healthy donors. CDR1 SGHVS and CDR2 FNYEAQ come from the germline V gene. Trimming removed 3 bases from V and 2 bases from J; junction bases left unmatched: 3. The CDR3 totals 15 residues. The chain uses TRBV7-6 and TRBJ2-2, with 7 bases matching TRBD1. Material for sequencing was PBMCs. This clonotype was obtained from a woman between 18 and 29 years old in good health and CMV-seronegative. DNA for the CDR3: TGTGCCAGCAGCTTGGGGACAGCTAACACCGGGGAGCTGTTTTTT. This gives the protein CASSLGTANTGELFF.